The present TCR beta chain was sequenced within a study of tumor-infiltrating lymphocytes in oesophageal squamous cell carcinoma. TCRdb itself ran the PCR reads through MiXCR, one entry per CDR3 protein. In the table there are around 14,000 distinct CDR3 sequences, about half of which are singletons. The ends were cut back, 0 bases at V and 2 bases at J, with 8 bases in the middle. The CDR3 totals 14 residues. The germline V gene has CDR1 SGHDT and CDR2 YYEEEE. This clonotype has a count of ten or more. The chain combines TRBV5-6 with TRBJ1-2, with D unclear. The TCR sequence derives from a male donor with esophageal squamous cell carcinoma. What was sequenced was esophageal tumor tissue. DNA of the CDR3: TGTGCCAGCAGCTTGGACGCCCGAAACTATGGCTACACCTTC. Its protein is CASSLDARNYGYTF. Full variable domain (rest looked up from reference TRBV5-6 and TRBJ1-2): DAGVTQSPTHLIKTRGQQVTLRCSPKSGHDTVSWYQQALGQGPQFIFQYYEEEERQRGNFPDRFSGHQFPNYSSELNVNALLLGDSALYLCASSLDARNYGYTFGSGTRLTVV.